The sequence of this T cell receptor (beta chain) was determined in a study of blood T cell repertoires in COVID-19. As for the study in general: In each case, the material was cDNA or gDNA derived from T cells, B-cell-depleted T cells, or PBMCs.

Germline V gene data show CDR1 as SGHTA and CDR2 as FQGNSA. V lost 5 bases, J lost 0 bases, and 9 bases stayed unmatched. The CDR3 has 17 amino acids. As originally analysed: Nucleated cell counts were estimated from reference gene primer amplification. Produced via immunoSEQ multiplex PCR; TCRdb's table is partial and in-frame only. V, J and clone size reflect that table, while D and trimming were determined from the DNA. The sample lists about 270,000 clones, about 89% occurring once. The origin of this receptor is a man aged 50-59 years with acute or convalescent COVID-19. This chain connects TRBV7-2 to TRBJ1-5, with TRBD1 matching over 8 bases. Sequenced material: peripheral blood. The CDR3 sequence is CASSPYLTGVSNQPQHF. The CDR3 DNA reads TGTGCCAGCAGCCCGTACCTGACAGGGGTTAGCAATCAGCCCCAGCATTTT.